Detailed here is one T cell receptor (beta chain). Its antigen is as yet unknown. These data come from a study of T cells in Graves' hyperthyroidism and ophthalmopathy. Background on the study: Peripheral blood was drawn at first diagnosis, prior to all treatment. Study-wide results and caveats: Ophthalmopathy stood apart from stable hyperthyroidism in a 13 V-J model.

With 3 bases clipped from V and 4 bases from J, the junction kept 4 bases outside the gene matches. Germline V CDR1 and CDR2: LNHNV, YYDKDF (reference sequence). The CDR3 is 14 amino acids. Amplification of TCR beta CDR3 regions was performed using RNA transcripts as template. The primer set for the first-round RT-PCR of the TCR CDR3 was HTBI. One entry per CDR3 protein results from TCRdb running MiXCR on the multiplex PCR reads. The table shows about 290,000 distinct CDR3 sequences, with about an eighth occurring only once. This TCR was recovered from a woman in her twenties or thirties with Graves' hyperthyroidism that later progressed to Graves' ophthalmopathy. The V call is TRBV15, the J call TRBJ2-3, with 7 bases matching TRBD2. The material sequenced was blood. The CDR3 is CATSRTSFADTQYF. DNA for the CDR3: TGTGCCACCAGCAGGACTAGCTTCGCAGATACGCAGTATTTT. Full variable domain (remainder filled in from reference TRBV15 and TRBJ2-3): DAMVIQNPRYQVTQFGKPVTLSCSQTLNHNVMYWYQQKSSQAPKLLFHYYDKDFNNEADTPDNFQSRRPNTSFCFLDIRSPGLGDTAMYLCATSRTSFADTQYFGPGTRLTVL.